This entry features one T cell receptor (beta chain) sequence. Here immunoSEQ multiplex PCR was the method, and the copy in TCRdb shows in-frame clones only, minus some. The sample yields around 60,000 clones, 84% seen once. The data belong to a study of blood T cell repertoires in COVID-19. Whole-study context: Some COVID-19 samples were acute and others convalescent; all came from the United States, Italy and Spain. PBMCs, B-cell-depleted T cells, or T cells provided the cDNA or gDNA that made up the material.

This TCR derives from a man in his fifties or sixties with COVID-19, enrolled during active disease. Sequencing was performed on peripheral blood.

CDR3 DNA sequence: TGTGCCAGAAGCAACTGCCGTCGGGAGACCCAGTACTTC. This gives the protein CARSNCRRETQYF. This chain connects TRBV5-3 to TRBJ2-5; D uncertain. TRBV5-3 is reported as an ORF; its role is uncertain. This CDR3 has 13 amino acids. V lost 4 bases, J lost 5 bases, and 12 bases lay in between.